One sample yielded the 27 T cell receptor beta chains listed below, sequenced in a study of breast tumors, draining lymph nodes, adjacent tissues. Samples came from axillary lymph nodes draining the breast cancer. A single record per CDR3 protein comes from TCRdb applying MiXCR to the multiplex PCR reads. In the table there are 200,000 or so distinct CDR3 sequences, roughly 31% of which are singletons. Material for sequencing was axillary lymph node tissue. All receptors derive from a female donor with breast cancer. Some clones in this sample may be carry-over from other donors' samples.

This clonotype appeared many times. This rearrangement joins TRBV12-3 or TRBV12-4 to TRBJ2-7, with a weak D call TRBD2 (6 bases). Trimming cost V 4 bases and J 3 bases, with 16 bases left between them. This CDR3 has 15 amino acids. Here the CDR3 DNA reads TGTGCCAGCAGTTCCACCCCCCCTAGCGACTACGAGCAGTACTTC. Amino acids: CASSSTPPSDYEQYF.

This clonotype has a handful of counts. The chain links TRBV3-1 to TRBJ2-1, with D perhaps TRBD2 (6 bases). V lost 7 bases, J lost 6 bases, and 16 bases lay in between. The V gene's germline CDR1 is LGHDT and CDR2 YNNKEL (reference sequence). The CDR3 spans 14 residues. The CDR3 coding sequence is TGTGCCAGCACCCTAAGACTAGGGGCCAATGAGCAGTTCTTC. Its protein product is CASTLRLGANEQFF.

This clonotype has a handful of counts. This sequence joins TRBV28 and TRBJ2-1; tentative D call: TRBD2 (6 bases). Germline V CDR1 and CDR2: MDHEN, SYDVKM. The CDR3 extends over 15 amino acids. Trimming left V 3 bases short and J 6 bases short, with 15 bases between. CDR3 sequence (DNA): TGTGCCAGCAGTTTTCCCGGGACTTTAGGCAATGAGCAGTTCTTC. It translates to CASSFPGTLGNEQFF.

Ten or more counts support this clonotype. This chain links TRBV20-1 with TRBJ2-5, with 13 bases matching TRBD2. The CDR3 contains 14 residues. V dropped 5 bases and J dropped 5; count of bases not matched to a gene: 5. The V gene's germline CDR1 is DFQATT and CDR2 SNEGSKA (reference sequence). The CDR3 loop reads CSAPGTSGAETQYF. Written as DNA, the CDR3 is TGCAGTGCTCCCGGGACTAGCGGGGCGGAGACCCAGTACTTC.

This clonotype appeared many times. V gene TRBV20-1 combines with J gene TRBJ2-7; TRBD2 agrees at 10 bases. The CDR3 covers 14 residues. Germline assignment: CDR1 DFQATT and CDR2 SNEGSKA (reference sequence). V gave up 3 bases and J gave up 4 bases; unmatched junction bases: 6. The CDR3 DNA follows: TGCAGTGCTAGCAGCGGGGGGGCGATTTACGAGCAGTACTTC. Its protein product is CSASSGGAIYEQYF.

The chain links TRBV7-9 to TRBJ2-7; 11 bases align to TRBD2. The CDR3 contains 19 residues. V lost 5 bases and J lost 5; bases outside the gene matches: 20. From germline, CDR1 is SEHNR and CDR2 FQNEAQ (reference sequence). CDR3 sequence (DNA): TGTGCCAGCAGCCGTGGGTTTAGCGGGGGGGCCCTGGTCCCCCACGAGCAGTACTTC. It specifies CASSRGFSGGALVPHEQYF.

Many counts were recorded for this clonotype. The chain couples TRBV5-8 to TRBJ2-2, with 13 bases fitting TRBD2. Unmatched junction bases numbered 7, after V lost 4 bases and J lost 7 bases. CDR1 SGHTS and CDR2 YDEGEE come from the germline V gene. CDR3 length: 16 amino acids. CDR3 in DNA: TGTGCCAGCAGCCCAGGACTAGCGGGAGAGAACGGGGAGCTGTTTTTT. Translating gives CASSPGLAGENGELFF. Drawing the rest from reference TRBV5-8 and TRBJ2-2, the complete variable domain is EAGVTQSPTHLIKTRGQQATLRCSPISGHTSVYWYQQALGLGLQFLLWYDEGEERNRGNFPPRFSGRQFPNYSSELNVNALELEDSALYLCASSPGLAGENGELFFGEGSRLTVL.

There are many counts of this clonotype. For the CDR3, the DNA is TGTGCCAGCAGTCCCCATTATCGGACAGGGGGTGGGACACCCCTCCACTTT. Its translation is CASSPHYRTGGGTPLHF. The gene calls are TRBV28 and TRBJ1-6; TRBD1 matches 10 bases. Unmatched junction bases numbered 15, after V lost 5 bases and J lost 11 bases. CDR1 and CDR2 (germline): MDHEN, SYDVKM. This CDR3 is 17 amino acids long.

The sample holds a few counts of this clonotype. One junction end disagrees with the germline gene, perhaps due to a read error. The chain links TRBV6-1 to TRBJ1-2, with a weak D call TRBD1 (5 bases). This CDR3 has 13 residues. Germline V CDR1 and CDR2: MNHNS, SASEGT. The CDR3 reads CASSQAGGYGYTF. Written as DNA, the CDR3 is TGTGCCAGCAGTCAAGCGGGGGGTTATGGCTACACCTTC.

Notes on this clonotype: Since the CDR3 does not end with the conserved phenylalanine or tryptophan, this likely comes from a read error. J is TRBJ2-2 and V is TRBV3-1; D call uncertain. The CDR3 is 16 amino acids. CDR1 is LGHDT and CDR2 is YNNKEL in the germline V gene (reference sequence). Trimming left V 0 bases short and J 1 base short, with 9 bases between. The CDR3 DNA reads TGTGCCAGCAGCCAAGAGACTCCCTGGAACACCGGGGAGCTGTTTTGT. Its protein is CASSQETPWNTGELFC.

This clonotype has a count of ten or more. This chain uses TRBV9 with TRBJ2-3, with TRBD2 identical over 11 bases. The CDR3 has 16 amino acids. Germline V gene sequence: CDR1 SGDLS, CDR2 YYNGEE. The J segment lost 6 bases and the V segment lost 4 bases, leaving 10 bases of the junction unmatched. The CDR3 nucleotides read TGTGCCAGCAGCCCCGGGACTAGCGGTCTTATGGATACGCAGTATTTT. It translates to CASSPGTSGLMDTQYF.

This clonotype appeared many times. The V and J genes are TRBV29-1 and TRBJ2-7; 7 nucleotides align to TRBD2. The CDR3 covers 16 residues. Germline CDR1 reads SQVTM; CDR2 reads ANQGSEA. J lost 4 bases, V lost 1 base, and 13 bases had no gene match. Written as DNA, the CDR3 is TGCAGCGTTGAAGGGGCACTTCCGGGAGGCGGTTACGAGCAGTACTTC. It yields the protein CSVEGALPGGGYEQYF.

This clonotype occurred many times. The chain combines TRBV18 with TRBJ2-7; the D is unclear. The V gene lost 0 bases and the J gene lost 2 bases, with 11 bases spanning the gap. The CDR3 is 15 residues long. From germline, CDR1 is KGHSH and CDR2 LQKENI. CDR3 DNA sequence: TGTGCCAGCTCACCACCAGGCACCTTAGCCTACGAGCAGTACTTC. Translated: CASSPPGTLAYEQYF.

The chain carries TRBV11-2 and TRBJ1-4; 7 bases align to TRBD1. Germline assignment: CDR1 SGHAT and CDR2 FQNNGV. V lost 5 bases to trimming and J lost 7 bases; unmatched junction nucleotides: 1. The CDR3 covers 12 residues. This chain's CDR3 is CASSRGREKLFF. Here the CDR3 DNA reads TGTGCCAGCAGCAGGGGGCGTGAAAAACTGTTTTTT.

This clonotype was recorded at least ten times. This sequence joins TRBV5-1 and TRBJ1-3, with D possibly being TRBD1 (6 bases). Deletions cut 5 bases from V and 0 bases from J, with 12 bases between. The length of the CDR3 is 15 residues. Germline CDR1 SGHRS, CDR2 YFSETQ. The CDR3 DNA sequence: TGCGCCAGCAGAGCGACAGGACTCTCTGGAAACACCATATATTTT. It specifies CASRATGLSGNTIYF.

Comments on this clonotype: A much more abundant neighbour one base away suggests this may be a read error. No conserved phenylalanine or tryptophan is present at the end of the CDR3, so a read error is the likely explanation. J is TRBJ2-7 and V is TRBV6-4, with a weak D call TRBD1 (7 bases). In germline, CDR1 is MRHNA, CDR2 SNTAGT. V shed 4 bases and J shed 6 bases, with 22 bases lying between them. The CDR3 runs 16 residues. CDR3 sequence reads: CASSVWDGGGWIEQYL. The CDR3, as DNA: TGTGCCAGCAGTGTCTGGGATGGAGGGGGCTGGATCGAGCAGTACCTC.

This chain joins TRBV5-4 and TRBJ2-3; D is possibly TRBD2 (5 bases). V was shortened by 0 bases and J by 2 bases, with 13 bases between the two germline ends. Germline CDR1 SGHNT, CDR2 YYREEE (reference sequence). The CDR3 extends over 16 amino acids. The CDR3 protein is CASSLAGVGTTDTQYF. The CDR3 coding sequence is TGTGCCAGCAGCTTGGCCGGGGTGGGCACCACAGATACGCAGTATTTT.

This clonotype was counted a single time. V gene TRBV25-1 combines with J gene TRBJ1-2; D gene uncertain. Deletions cut 3 bases from V and 0 bases from J, with 26 bases between. This CDR3 contains 20 residues. Germline V gene lookup returns CDR1 MGHDK and CDR2 SYGVNS. The CDR3 region is CASSDFGVAIFLCANYGYTF. The CDR3 nucleotides are TGTGCCAGCAGTGATTTTGGAGTGGCTATATTCTTATGTGCTAACTATGGCTACACCTTC.

A note on this clonotype: Because the CDR3's place on the DNA is in doubt, the DNA is left out and the CDR3 is given as listed by TCRdb. This chain uses TRBV5-1 with TRBJ1-3; the D call TRBD1 from the table was never checked on the DNA. Germline V CDR1 and CDR2: SGHRS, YFSETQ. Counting both end residues, the CDR3 totals 23 amino acids. The CDR3 loop reads CASSYTGGNEQFFGPGTRLTVYF.

This clonotype was picked up many times. V is TRBV30 and J is TRBJ2-7; a possible D gene is TRBD2 (6 bases). Trimming removed 5 bases from V and 4 bases from J, with 12 bases in between. Germline loops: CDR1 GTSNPN, CDR2 SVGIG (reference sequence). The CDR3 has 12 amino acids. Here the CDR3 DNA reads TGTGCCTGGCGGAGGGTCGGATACGAGCAGTACTTC. This codes for CAWRRVGYEQYF.

Ten or more counts support this clonotype. The chain employs TRBV18 and TRBJ2-6; D is undetermined. Germline-derived CDR1 and CDR2 are KGHSH and LQKENI. V lost 1 base and J 8 bases, leaving 9 bases between the germline ends. The CDR3 sequence is 14 residues long. CDR3 DNA: TGTGCCAGCTCACCACTAGATGCGACCAACGTCCTGACTTTC. Protein: CASSPLDATNVLTF.

This clonotype was observed a few times. V usage is TRBV2 and J usage is TRBJ2-3; 9 positions match TRBD2. Germline values: CDR1 SNHLY, CDR2 FYNNEI. Trimming removed 8 bases from V and 0 bases from J; junction bases left unmatched: 6. This CDR3 is built from 15 residues. The CDR3 DNA is TGTGCCAGCTGCCCCGGGACTAGCAGCACAGATACGCAGTATTTT. It codes for CASCPGTSSTDTQYF.

The table lists this clonotype with a few counts. The chain links TRBV6-6 to TRBJ2-7; 7 positions agree with TRBD2. The CDR3 length is 16 residues. Trimming removed 5 bases from V and 2 bases from J; junction bases left unmatched: 12. Germline assignment: CDR1 MNHNY and CDR2 SVGAGI (reference sequence). The CDR3 loop is CASSHGGSFSPYEQYF. CDR3 sequence (DNA): TGTGCCAGCAGTCACGGCGGGAGTTTCAGTCCCTACGAGCAGTACTTC.

This clonotype was counted at least ten times. CDR3 DNA: TGTGCCAGCAGCTTGGCGCTAGGGGCCCTGAAGGATGAGCAGTTCTTC. Protein: CASSLALGALKDEQFF. The chain employs TRBV11-2 and TRBJ2-1, with D perhaps TRBD1 (5 bases). Germline V CDR1 and CDR2: SGHAT, FQNNGV. There are 16 residues in the CDR3. V lost 3 bases and J 8 bases, leaving 20 bases between the germline ends.

In this sample, this clonotype turned up many times. The chain uses TRBV5-6 and TRBJ1-2; TRBD1 matches at 8 bases. Germline CDR1 is SGHDT and CDR2 is YYEEEE. This CDR3 contains 16 residues. V shed 3 bases and J 2 bases; nucleotides not matched to a gene: 9. CDR3 loop: CASSSIQGAQNYGYTF. The CDR3 region has the DNA TGTGCCAGCAGCTCAATCCAGGGGGCCCAGAACTATGGCTACACCTTC.

Note on this clonotype: This sequence may be a read error, since a much larger clone differs from it by one base. The V call is TRBV5-1, the J call TRBJ2-1; D is ambiguous. The CDR3 length is 12 residues. Germline lookup yields CDR1 SGHRS and CDR2 YFSETQ. Trimming removed 3 bases from V and 6 bases from J, with 7 bases in between. CDR3 coding DNA: TGCGCCAGCAGCTCGACGATCAATGAGCAGTTCTTC. Protein product: CASSSTINEQFF.

The sample holds a few counts of this clonotype. This may arise from a read error, as a much more abundant clone is one base away. The chain employs TRBV12-3 or TRBV12-4 and TRBJ2-1, with no clear D. The CDR3 covers 12 residues. DNA for the CDR3: TGTGCCAGCAGTTTAGATCGCGGTGAGCGGTTCTTC. Translating gives CASSLDRGERFF.